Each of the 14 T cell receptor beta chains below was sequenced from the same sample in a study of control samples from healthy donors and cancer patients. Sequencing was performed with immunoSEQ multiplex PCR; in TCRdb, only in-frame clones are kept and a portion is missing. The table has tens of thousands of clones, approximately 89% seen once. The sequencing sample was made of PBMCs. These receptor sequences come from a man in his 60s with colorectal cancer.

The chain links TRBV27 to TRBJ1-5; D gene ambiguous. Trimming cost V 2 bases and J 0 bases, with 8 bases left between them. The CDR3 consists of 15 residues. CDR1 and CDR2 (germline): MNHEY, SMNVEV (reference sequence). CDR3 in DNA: TGTGCCAGCAGTTTAAAGGGTTTTAGCAATCAGCCCCAGCATTTT. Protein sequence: CASSLKGFSNQPQHF.

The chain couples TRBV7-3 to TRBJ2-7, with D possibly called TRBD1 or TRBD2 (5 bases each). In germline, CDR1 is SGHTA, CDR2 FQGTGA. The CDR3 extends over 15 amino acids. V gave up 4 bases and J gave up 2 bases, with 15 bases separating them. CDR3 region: CASSSLGDLTYEQYF. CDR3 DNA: TGTGCCAGCAGCTCCCTGGGGGATCTCACCTACGAGCAGTACTTC.

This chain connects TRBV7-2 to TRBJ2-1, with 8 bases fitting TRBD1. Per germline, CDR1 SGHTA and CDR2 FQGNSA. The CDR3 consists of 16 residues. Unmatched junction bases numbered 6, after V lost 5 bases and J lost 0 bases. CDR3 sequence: CASSEQGAISYNEQFF. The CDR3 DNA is TGTGCCAGCAGCGAGCAGGGGGCGATCTCCTACAATGAGCAGTTCTTC.

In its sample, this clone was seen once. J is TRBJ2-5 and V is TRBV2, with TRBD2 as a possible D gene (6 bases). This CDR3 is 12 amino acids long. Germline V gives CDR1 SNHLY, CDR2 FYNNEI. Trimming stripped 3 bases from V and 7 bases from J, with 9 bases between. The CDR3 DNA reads TGTGCCAGCAGTGATTTCGGGGGGACCCAGTACTTC. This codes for CASSDFGGTQYF.

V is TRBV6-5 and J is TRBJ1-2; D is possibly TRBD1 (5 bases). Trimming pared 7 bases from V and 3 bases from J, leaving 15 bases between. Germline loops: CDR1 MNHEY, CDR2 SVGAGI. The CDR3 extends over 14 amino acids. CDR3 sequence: CASTQTVGDYGYTF. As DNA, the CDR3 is TGTGCCAGCACCCAGACAGTGGGAGACTATGGCTACACCTTC.

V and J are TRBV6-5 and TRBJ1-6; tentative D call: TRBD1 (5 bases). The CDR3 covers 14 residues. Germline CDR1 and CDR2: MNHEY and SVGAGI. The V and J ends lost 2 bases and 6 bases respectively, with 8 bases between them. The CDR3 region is CASSYAGPNSPLHF. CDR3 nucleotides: TGTGCCAGCAGTTACGCGGGGCCTAATTCACCCCTCCACTTT.

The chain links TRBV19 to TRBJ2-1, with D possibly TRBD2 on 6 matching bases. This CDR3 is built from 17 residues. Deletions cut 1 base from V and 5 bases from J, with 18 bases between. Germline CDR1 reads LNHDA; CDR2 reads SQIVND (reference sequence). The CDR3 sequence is CASSIGGRAGRDNEQFF. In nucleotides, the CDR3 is TGTGCCAGTAGTATAGGTGGGAGAGCGGGCAGGGACAATGAGCAGTTCTTC.

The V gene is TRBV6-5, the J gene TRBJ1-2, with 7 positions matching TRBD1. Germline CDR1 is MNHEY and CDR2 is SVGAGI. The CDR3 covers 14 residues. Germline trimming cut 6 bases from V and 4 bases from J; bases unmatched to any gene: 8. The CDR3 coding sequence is TGTGCCAGCAGCGATCCGCCAGGGGGCTATGGCTACACCTTC. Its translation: CASSDPPGGYGYTF.

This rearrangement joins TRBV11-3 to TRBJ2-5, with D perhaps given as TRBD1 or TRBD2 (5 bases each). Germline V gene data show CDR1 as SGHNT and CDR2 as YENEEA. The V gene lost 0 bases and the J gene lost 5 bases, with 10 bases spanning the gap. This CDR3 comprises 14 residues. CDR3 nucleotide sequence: TGTGCCAGCAGCTTAGACAGGGACCGGGAGACCCAGTACTTC. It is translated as CASSLDRDRETQYF.

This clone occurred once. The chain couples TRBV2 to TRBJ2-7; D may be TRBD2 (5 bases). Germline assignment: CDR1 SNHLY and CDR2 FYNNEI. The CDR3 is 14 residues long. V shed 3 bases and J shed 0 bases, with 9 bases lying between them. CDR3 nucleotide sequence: TGTGCCAGCAGTGAGGACTCGAGCTCCTACGAGCAGTACTTC. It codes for CASSEDSSSYEQYF.

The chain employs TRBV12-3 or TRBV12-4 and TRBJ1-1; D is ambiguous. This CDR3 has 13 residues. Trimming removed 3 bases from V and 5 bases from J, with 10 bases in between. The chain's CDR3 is CASSFGPGTEAFF. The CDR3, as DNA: TGTGCCAGCAGTTTTGGCCCCGGAACTGAAGCTTTCTTT.

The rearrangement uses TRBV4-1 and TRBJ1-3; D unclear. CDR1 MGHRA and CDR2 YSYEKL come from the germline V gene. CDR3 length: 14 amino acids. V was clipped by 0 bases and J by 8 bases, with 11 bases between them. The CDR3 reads CASSQDFQAHTIYF. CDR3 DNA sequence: TGCGCCAGCAGCCAAGATTTCCAGGCCCACACCATATATTTT.

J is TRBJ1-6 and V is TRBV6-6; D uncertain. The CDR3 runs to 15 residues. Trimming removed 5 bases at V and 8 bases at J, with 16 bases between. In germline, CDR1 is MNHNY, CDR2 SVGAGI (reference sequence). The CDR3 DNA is TGTGCCAGCAGTAACCGACGGAGCGGGGATTCACCCCTCCACTTT. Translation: CASSNRRSGDSPLHF.

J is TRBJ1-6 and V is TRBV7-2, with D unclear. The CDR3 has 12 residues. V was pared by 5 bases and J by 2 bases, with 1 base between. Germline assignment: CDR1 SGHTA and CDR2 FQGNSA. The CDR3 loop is CASSPYNSPLHF. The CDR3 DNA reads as TGTGCCAGCAGCCCCTATAATTCACCCCTCCACTTT.